Many counts were recorded for the clone carrying this T cell receptor beta chain. No antigen is known for it. This entry comes from a study of blood T cells in healthy people across ages. Overall study results and limits: The fall in TCR beta diversity per million T cells was roughly linear with age. Donors of long life had a larger count of naive CD4+ cells and greater diversity than aged donors.

A second about 6 to 12 cycle PCR used barcoded and J-beta primers. Unique molecular identifiers of 12 random nucleotides labeled each cDNA. Each CDR3 protein is one row after TCRdb ran MiXCR on the 5' RACE reads. The sample holds more than 1 million distinct CDR3 sequences; under 55% are singletons and the top ten take under 20%. With 4 bases removed from V and 4 bases from J, the gap between germline ends came to 18 bases. CDR3 length: 16 amino acids. CDR1 is MNHNS, CDR2 SASEGT, per germline. Isolation yielded PBMCs, at least 7 million per sample, in every case. This sequence was found in a woman aged 60 to 75 in good health. The sequencing sample was made of blood. The chain has TRBV6-1 and TRBJ2-3; perhaps TRBD1 as D (6 bases). CDR3: CASSVLPYRVPDTQYF. As DNA, the CDR3 is TGTGCCAGCAGTGTCCTTCCCTACAGGGTCCCAGATACGCAGTATTTT.